Detailed here is one TCR beta chain. Trimming stripped 4 bases from V and 0 bases from J, with 13 bases between. CDR3 length equals 15 residues. Germline loops: CDR1 LGHDT, CDR2 YNNKEL (reference sequence). This specimen belongs to a study of blood T cell repertoires in COVID-19. Looking at the study overall: The samples span acute and convalescent COVID-19 from the United States, Italy and Spain. T cells, B-cell-depleted T cells, or PBMCs supplied cDNA or gDNA.

Source study methods: The assay estimated nucleated cells by amplifying reference gene primers. The table came from immunoSEQ multiplex PCR; TCRdb's copy has only in-frame clones and leaves some out. Clone size and the V and J calls come from that table; the DNA yielded D and trimming. The top ten hold 12% of the sample, which has 75,000 to 90,000 clones, roughly 80% seen once. The V and J genes are TRBV3-1 (or the pseudogene TRBV3-2) and TRBJ2-7; D possibly corresponds to TRBD1 (5 bases). The sequenced sample was peripheral blood. The receptor comes from a woman between 40 and 50 years old with active or convalescent COVID-19. The CDR3 DNA reads as TGTGCCAGCAGCCCCGACAGCATCAGCTCCTACGAGCAGTACTTC. Translated, it gives CASSPDSISSYEQYF.